These 20 T cell receptor beta chains share one sample of origin, sequenced in a study of cytomegalovirus exposure and HLA in healthy donors. Amplification used 60 Vbeta primers and 13 Jbeta primers. TCRdb's copy holds only in-frame clones and misses some; the assay was immunoSEQ multiplex PCR. This sample has 100,000 to 150,000 clones; roughly 78% occur once, and the top ten carry about 6%. The sample was PBMCs. The origin of the receptors is a woman aged 40 to 50 in good health and CMV-seronegative.

The rearrangement joins TRBV18 to TRBJ2-7, with TRBD2 matching over 7 bases. The ends lost 3 bases at V and 6 bases at J; junction bases unmatched: 14. Germline V gene sequence: CDR1 KGHSH, CDR2 LQKENI. CDR3 length equals 16 residues. In DNA form, the CDR3 reads TGTGCCAGCTCACCTTTGAGCGGGGCCGCGAGTTCCGAGCAGTACTTC. Protein: CASSPLSGAASSEQYF.

The chain uses TRBV27 and TRBJ1-1, with a weak D call TRBD1 (6 bases). The CDR3 loop spans 13 amino acids. Germline V gives CDR1 MNHEY, CDR2 SMNVEV (reference sequence). Trimming pared 7 bases from V and 6 bases from J, leaving 15 bases between. CDR3 sequence: CASKGQKIAEAFF. The CDR3 region has the DNA TGTGCCAGCAAAGGACAGAAAATAGCTGAAGCTTTCTTT.

The rearrangement joins TRBV19 to TRBJ2-1, with 10 bases fitting TRBD2. Per the germline V gene, CDR1 is LNHDA and CDR2 is SQIVND (reference sequence). J lost 12 bases, V lost 5 bases, and 16 bases had no gene match. This CDR3 has 16 amino acids. For the CDR3, the DNA is TGTGCCAGTAGTGCCTTCAGCGGGAGGGCCTTTTTCGGGCAGTTCTTC. Translated: CASSAFSGRAFFGQFF.

The chain is built from TRBV10-2 and TRBJ1-2; D gene ambiguous. The CDR3 sequence is 13 residues long. Per germline, CDR1 WSHSY and CDR2 SAAADI. Trimming cost V 4 bases and J 10 bases, with 16 bases left between them. Written as DNA, the CDR3 is TGCGCCAGCAGTGGTCAGAATAGCGGGTTCTACACCTTC. Amino acids: CASSGQNSGFYTF.

This chain joins TRBV5-1 and TRBJ2-2, with a possible D match to TRBD1 (6 bases). V was cut by 0 bases and J by 1 base, with 10 bases left in between. CDR1 and CDR2 (germline): SGHRS, YFSETQ. The CDR3 extends over 16 amino acids. Here the CDR3 DNA reads TGCGCCAGCAGCTTGGACGCGGACAGGAACACCGGGGAGCTGTTTTTT. Amino acid sequence: CASSLDADRNTGELFF. Full variable domain (rest looked up from reference TRBV5-1 and TRBJ2-2): KAGVTQTPRYLIKTRGQQVTLSCSPISGHRSVSWYQQTPGQGLQFLFEYFSETQRNKGNFPGRFSGRQFSNSRSEMNVSTLELGDSALYLCASSLDADRNTGELFFGEGSRLTVL.

This clone has more than one count but fewer than ten. This sequence joins TRBV27 and TRBJ2-7; 9 bases fit TRBD2. The CDR3 loop spans 18 amino acids. The junction had 16 bases not matched to a gene; V was cut back by 5 bases and J by 2 bases. CDR1 is MNHEY, CDR2 SMNVEV, per germline (reference sequence). CDR3 sequence (DNA): TGTGCCAGCAGTACACGGGCGGTAGCGGGAGCCCATACCTACGAGCAGTACTTC. This translates into CASSTRAVAGAHTYEQYF.

V is TRBV14 and J is TRBJ1-2; tentatively, D is TRBD1 (6 bases). The CDR3 length is 13 residues. CDR1 and CDR2 (germline): SGHDN, FVKESK. Between the trimmed V and J ends, which lost 1 base and 6 bases, there was a span of 9 bases. The CDR3 is CASSQVGGNGYTF. CDR3 in DNA: TGTGCCAGCAGCCAAGTAGGGGGAAATGGCTACACCTTC.

The rearrangement joins TRBV27 to TRBJ2-7; TRBD2 is a possible D gene (6 bases). This CDR3 has 15 residues. CDR1 and CDR2 from the germline V gene are MNHEY and SMNVEV (reference sequence). Trimming stripped 3 bases from V and 0 bases from J, with 12 bases between. The DNA for the CDR3 is TGTGCCAGCAGTTTTGGCGGAGGGAGCTCCTACGAGCAGTACTTC. It yields the protein CASSFGGGSSYEQYF.

The chain couples TRBV11-2 to TRBJ2-3; TRBD2 is a possible D gene (5 bases). Deletions cut 6 bases from V and 1 base from J, with 14 bases between. Germline V gene lookup returns CDR1 SGHAT and CDR2 FQNNGV. The CDR3 runs to 15 residues. The CDR3 region is CASSLSSRRTDTQYF. The CDR3 nucleotides read TGTGCCAGCAGTTTATCTAGCAGGCGCACAGATACGCAGTATTTT. Full variable domain (rest looked up from reference TRBV11-2 and TRBJ2-3): EAGVAQSPRYKIIEKRQSVAFWCNPISGHATLYWYQQILGQGPKLLIQFQNNGVVDDSQLPKDRFSAERLKGVDSTLKIQPAKLEDSAVYLCASSLSSRRTDTQYFGPGTRLTVL.

J is TRBJ2-2 and V is TRBV7-9; 10 bases map to TRBD2. The CDR3 is made up of 15 amino acids. Unmatched junction bases numbered 7, after V lost 5 bases and J lost 7 bases. CDR1 is SEHNR, CDR2 FQNEAQ, per germline (reference sequence). The CDR3 region has the DNA TGTGCCAGCAGCGTTACTGTAGCGGGAGGCGGGGAGCTGTTTTTT. Its translation is CASSVTVAGGGELFF. The complete variable domain, with remaining parts taken from reference TRBV7-9 and TRBJ2-2, reads DTGVSQNPRHKITKRGQNVTFRCDPISEHNRLYWYRQTLGQGPEFLTYFQNEAQLEKSRLLSDRFSAERPKGSFSTLEIQRTEQGDSAMYLCASSVTVAGGGELFFGEGSRLTVL.

V usage is TRBV28 and J usage is TRBJ1-6, with 8 positions matching TRBD1. Unmatched junction bases numbered 12, after V lost 7 bases and J lost 7 bases. Germline-derived CDR1 and CDR2 are MDHEN and SYDVKM. CDR3 size: 16 residues. The CDR3 loop is CASTLTGAWENSPLHF. In DNA form, the CDR3 reads TGTGCCAGCACCCTGACAGGGGCCTGGGAGAATTCACCCCTCCACTTT.

The chain joins TRBV7-3 to TRBJ1-2; D might be TRBD1 (5 bases). The CDR3 extends over 15 amino acids. Trimming shortened V by 5 bases and J by 3 bases, and 16 bases separated the two germline ends. CDR1 SGHTA and CDR2 FQGTGA come from the germline V gene. The CDR3 DNA reads TGTGCCAGCAGCCTAGGACCGGGGGAGGACTATGGCTACACCTTC. This codes for CASSLGPGEDYGYTF. Based on the CDR3 plus reference TRBV7-3 and TRBJ1-2, the full variable domain is GAGVSQTPSNKVTEKGKYVELRCDPISGHTALYWYRQSLGQGPEFLIYFQGTGAADDSGLPNDRFFAVRPEGSVSTLKIQRTERGDSAVYLCASSLGPGEDYGYTFGSGTRLTVV.

The chain carries TRBV7-3 and TRBJ2-5; 8 bases agree with TRBD2. The length of the CDR3 is 16 residues. V trimming: 2 bases; J trimming: 5 bases; junction bases outside the gene matches: 10. CDR1 and CDR2 (germline): SGHTA, FQGTGA. The DNA for the CDR3 is TGTGCCAGCAGCTTAGGGTTAGCGGGAATGAGGGAGACCCAGTACTTC. Amino acids: CASSLGLAGMRETQYF.

V is TRBV5-1 and J is TRBJ2-5; 10 nucleotides agree with TRBD2. TRBJ2-7 explains the end of the DNA better; the J call may be wrong. This CDR3 comprises 13 residues. The germline gives CDR1 SGHRS, CDR2 YFSETQ. The CDR3 reads CASRQREGHEQYF. The CDR3 DNA follows: TGCGCCAGCCGCCAGCGGGAGGGCCACGAGCAGTACTTC.

The chain uses TRBV5-1 and TRBJ2-2; D not certain. This CDR3 has 17 amino acids. Germline-derived CDR1 and CDR2 are SGHRS and YFSETQ. V lost 4 bases, J lost 1 base, and 17 bases lay in between. The chain's CDR3 is CASSQRSFAENTGELFF. The DNA for the CDR3 is TGCGCCAGCAGCCAACGTTCCTTTGCGGAGAACACCGGGGAGCTGTTTTTT.

CDR3 sequence reads: CASSPGGTGVFSSYEQYF. CDR3 bases: TGTGCCAGCAGTCCGGGAGGGACAGGGGTTTTTTCCTCCTACGAGCAGTACTTC. The rearrangement joins TRBV28 to TRBJ2-7; 10 bases align to TRBD1. The CDR3 has 18 residues. Germline-derived CDR1 and CDR2 are MDHEN and SYDVKM. Trimming at V came to 5 bases and at J to 0 bases, leaving 13 bases not matched to a gene.

The rearrangement links TRBV4-3 to TRBJ2-1; D is ambiguous. CDR3 size: 15 residues. The V end lost 3 bases, the J end lost 1 base, and 10 bases lay between the germline ends. The germline gives CDR1 LGHNA, CDR2 YSLEER. For the CDR3, the DNA is TGCGCCAGCAGCCACCTCTACGGGTCCTACAATGAGCAGTTCTTC. This gives the protein CASSHLYGSYNEQFF.

As concerns this clone: The germline gene is not matched at one end of the junction; a read error may be the cause. Other nucleotide sequences in the sample specify the same CDR3. V gene TRBV6-5 combines with J gene TRBJ2-7, with D perhaps TRBD1 (5 bases). Per the germline V gene, CDR1 is MNHEY and CDR2 is SVGAGI. The CDR3 contains 13 residues. The CDR3 DNA reads TGCGCCAGCAGTTACTTGACAGCTTACGAGCAGTACTTC. It translates to CASSYLTAYEQYF.

As to this clone: One end of the junction does not line up with germline, which may come from a read error. The J gene is TRBJ2-6, the V gene TRBV28, with D perhaps matching TRBD1 (5 bases). The CDR3 is 14 residues long. Germline values: CDR1 MDHEN, CDR2 SYDVKM. This chain's CDR3 is CASSLLAGANGLTF. CDR3 nucleotide sequence: TGTGCCAGCAGTCTCCTCGCTGGGGCCAACGGCCTGACTTTC. The full variable domain, rest sourced from reference TRBV28 and TRBJ2-6, is DVKVTQSSRYLVKRTGEKVFLECVQDMDHENMFWYRQDPGLGLRLIYFSYDVKMKEKGDIPEGYSVSREKKERFSLILESASTNQTSMYLCASSLLAGANGLTFGAGSRLTVL.

The chain couples TRBV28 to TRBJ1-2, with 10 bases that match TRBD1. The germline V gene encodes CDR1 MDHEN and CDR2 SYDVKM. The V segment lost 4 bases and the J segment 6 bases; nucleotides outside the gene matches: 5. There are 14 residues in the CDR3. The CDR3 region is CASSYRDRGDGYTF. CDR3 DNA: TGTGCCAGCAGTTACCGGGACAGGGGAGATGGCTACACCTTC.